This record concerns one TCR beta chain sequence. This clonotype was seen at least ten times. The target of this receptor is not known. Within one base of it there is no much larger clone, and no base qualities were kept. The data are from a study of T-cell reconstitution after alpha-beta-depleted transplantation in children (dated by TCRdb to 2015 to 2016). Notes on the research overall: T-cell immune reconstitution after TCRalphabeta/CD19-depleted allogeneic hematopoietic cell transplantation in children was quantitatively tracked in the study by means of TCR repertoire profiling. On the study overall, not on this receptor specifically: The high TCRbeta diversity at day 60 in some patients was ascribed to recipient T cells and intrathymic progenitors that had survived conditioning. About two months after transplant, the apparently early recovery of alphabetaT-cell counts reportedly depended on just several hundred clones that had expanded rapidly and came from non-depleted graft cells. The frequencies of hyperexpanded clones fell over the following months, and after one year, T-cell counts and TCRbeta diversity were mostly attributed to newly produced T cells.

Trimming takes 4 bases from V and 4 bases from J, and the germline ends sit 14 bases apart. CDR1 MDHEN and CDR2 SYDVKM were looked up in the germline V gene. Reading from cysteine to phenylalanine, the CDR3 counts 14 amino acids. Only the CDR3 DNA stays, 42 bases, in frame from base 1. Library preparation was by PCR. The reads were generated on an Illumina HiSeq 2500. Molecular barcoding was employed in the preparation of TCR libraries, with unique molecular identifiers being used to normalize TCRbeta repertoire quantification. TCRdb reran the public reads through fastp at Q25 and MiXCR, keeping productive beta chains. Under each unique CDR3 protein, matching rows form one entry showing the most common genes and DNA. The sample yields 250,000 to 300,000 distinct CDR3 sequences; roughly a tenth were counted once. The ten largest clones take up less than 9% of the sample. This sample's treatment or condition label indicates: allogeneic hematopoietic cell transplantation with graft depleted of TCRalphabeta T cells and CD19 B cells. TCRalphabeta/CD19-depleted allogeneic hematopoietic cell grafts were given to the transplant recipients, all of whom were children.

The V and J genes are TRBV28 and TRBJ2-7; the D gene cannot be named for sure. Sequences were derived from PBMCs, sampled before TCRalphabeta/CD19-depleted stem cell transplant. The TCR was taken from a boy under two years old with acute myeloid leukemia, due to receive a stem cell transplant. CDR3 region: CASSSRAYLYEQYF. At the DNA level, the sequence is TGTGCCAGCAGTTCCCGGGCCTACCTATACGAGCAGTACTTC. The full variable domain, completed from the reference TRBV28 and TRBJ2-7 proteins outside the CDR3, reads DVKVTQSSRYLVKRTGEKVFLECVQDMDHENMFWYRQDPGLGLRLIYFSYDVKMKEKGDIPEGYSVSREKKERFSLILESASTNQTSMYLCASSSRAYLYEQYFGPGTRLTVT.